This T cell receptor (beta chain) was recovered during a study of OX40 agonist ivuxolimab in advanced cancers. At the level of the study: Ivuxolimab, an agonistic anti-OX40 (CD134) antibody, was given to patients. Three patients, one with hepatocellular carcinoma and two with cutaneous melanoma, achieved partial responses. Study-wide points: On average, CD8+ T cells showed a greater number of expanded clones than CD4+. The 0.1-3.0 mg/kg partial responders had among the lowest clonal expansion.

Germline V gene lookup returns CDR1 SGHTS and CDR2 YDEGEE. The CDR3 loop spans 17 amino acids. V shed 0 bases and J shed 0 bases, with 13 bases lying between them. Remarks on this clone: What it recognizes is unknown.

Measured with immunoSEQ multiplex PCR; TCRdb has only the in-frame clones, and not every one. Of roughly 35,000 clones in the sample, around 81% were seen once. This TCR was recovered from an adult with an advanced solid tumor such as melanoma, head and neck, liver or kidney cancer. This specimen consisted of CD4+ or CD8+ T cells sorted from blood, obtained in a trial of the OX40 agonist ivuxolimab. This sequence joins TRBV5-8 and TRBJ1-5; maybe TRBD1 (6 bases). Here the CDR3 reads CASSLGAGEGSNQPQHF. CDR3 DNA: TGTGCCAGCAGCTTGGGGGCAGGGGAAGGTAGCAATCAGCCCCAGCATTTT.